The text below deals with one TCR beta chain. Sequencing used immunoSEQ multiplex PCR; TCRdb keeps in-frame clones, though not all of them. The table has about 160,000 clones, more than 85% seen once; the top ten hold roughly 0.56%. Looked up from germline, CDR1 is SGHRS and CDR2 is YFSETQ. The CDR3 covers 17 residues. V gave up 1 base and J gave up 9 bases; unmatched junction bases: 9. The sample originates from a study of blood T cell repertoires in COVID-19. About the study: Sources were T cells, B-cell-depleted T cells, or PBMCs; the material itself was cDNA or gDNA.

The sequencing sample was made of peripheral blood. The clonotype was recovered from a man in his forties or fifties with acute or convalescent COVID-19. The chain combines TRBV5-1 with TRBJ2-1, with 14 bases matching TRBD2. In DNA form, the CDR3 reads TGCGCCAGCAGCTTGCGGACTAGCGGGAGGACCCGGCCTGAGCAGTTCTTC. This gives the protein CASSLRTSGRTRPEQFF.